One and the same sample provided the 13 T cell receptor beta chains below, sequenced in a study of T cell responses to AZD1222 COVID-19 vaccine. Only in-frame clones appear in the TCRdb table, and some are missing; sequencing was by immunoSEQ multiplex PCR. The sample has 150,000 or so clones, 75% to 95% seen once; the top ten hold more than 1.4%. The input for sequencing was peripheral blood, taken on day 0 of AZD1222 vaccination. Receptor source: an adult in good health.

This sequence joins TRBV19 and TRBJ2-2; D unresolved. The length of the CDR3 is 14 residues. Trimming pared 7 bases from V and 2 bases from J, leaving 11 bases between. CDR1 LNHDA and CDR2 SQIVND come from the germline V gene (reference sequence). The CDR3 protein is CASTITVNTGELFF. The CDR3, as DNA: TGTGCCAGTACCATCACAGTAAACACCGGGGAGCTGTTTTTT. The complete variable domain, with remaining parts taken from reference TRBV19 and TRBJ2-2, reads DGGITQSPKYLFRKEGQNVTLSCEQNLNHDAMYWYRQDPGQGLRLIYYSQIVNDFQKGDIAEGYSVSREKKESFPLTVTSAQKNPTAFYLCASTITVNTGELFFGEGSRLTVL.

This clone was seen only a few times. This sequence joins TRBV5-1 and TRBJ2-2, with 7 bases that match TRBD1. V was clipped by 6 bases and J by 6 bases; unmatched bases: 2. The V gene's germline CDR1 is SGHRS and CDR2 YFSETQ. The CDR3 is 12 amino acids. The CDR3 DNA follows: TGCGCCAGCACTACAGGGGCCGGGGAGCTGTTTTTT. Translated, it gives CASTTGAGELFF. The complete variable domain, with remaining parts taken from reference TRBV5-1 and TRBJ2-2, reads KAGVTQTPRYLIKTRGQQVTLSCSPISGHRSVSWYQQTPGQGLQFLFEYFSETQRNKGNFPGRFSGRQFSNSRSEMNVSTLELGDSALYLCASTTGAGELFFGEGSRLTVL.

The CDR3 nucleotides read TGTGCCAGCAGCCAGCCGGGCGTCTATGGCTACACCTTC. It encodes CASSQPGVYGYTF. This chain joins TRBV7-2 and TRBJ1-2; D gene unclear. With 5 bases removed from V and 4 bases from J, the gap between germline ends came to 11 bases. Germline V gene data show CDR1 as SGHTA and CDR2 as FQGNSA. This CDR3 comprises 13 residues.

The chain uses TRBV2 and TRBJ1-6; D gene uncertain. Trimming took 6 bases from V and 13 from J, leaving 13 bases between them. Germline V gene sequence: CDR1 SNHLY, CDR2 FYNNEI. The CDR3 covers 12 residues. CDR3 protein: CASRADRTPLHF. CDR3 nucleotides: TGTGCCAGCAGGGCAGACCGGACGCCCCTCCACTTT.

In its sample, this clone was seen once. The chain uses TRBV7-8 and TRBJ2-7; 16 nucleotides line up with TRBD2. With 5 bases clipped from V and 7 bases from J, the junction kept 17 bases outside the gene matches. Germline CDR1 and CDR2: SGHVS and FQNEAQ. The CDR3 totals 19 residues. CDR3 protein: CASSKGLAGGNPSSREQYF. The CDR3 nucleotides read TGTGCCAGCAGCAAGGGACTAGCGGGAGGGAATCCTTCCTCTCGGGAGCAGTACTTC. Complete variable domain (other parts from reference TRBV7-8 and TRBJ2-7): GAGVSQSPRYKVAKRGQDVALRCDPISGHVSLFWYQQALGQGPEFLTYFQNEAQLDKSGLPSDRFFAERPEGSVSTLKIQRTQQEDSAVYLCASSKGLAGGNPSSREQYFGPGTRLTVT.

V gene TRBV5-6 combines with J gene TRBJ2-7; D might be TRBD2 (5 bases). V gave up 4 bases and J gave up 6 bases, with 17 bases separating them. Germline CDR1 is SGHDT and CDR2 is YYEEEE. This CDR3 is built from 14 residues. This CDR3 reads CASSRQGSTGEQYF. CDR3 DNA sequence: TGTGCCAGCAGCAGACAAGGGAGTACGGGCGAGCAGTACTTC.

This clone was detected once. V usage is TRBV7-3 and J usage is TRBJ1-3, with no clear D. The CDR3 covers 13 residues. V lost 5 bases and J lost 9, with 14 bases in between. From germline, CDR1 is SGHTA and CDR2 FQGTGA. Written as DNA, the CDR3 is TGTGCCAGCAGCATGGGCCCCGGAGGCACCATATATTTT. Translation: CASSMGPGGTIYF. Full variable domain (rest looked up from reference TRBV7-3 and TRBJ1-3): GAGVSQTPSNKVTEKGKYVELRCDPISGHTALYWYRQSLGQGPEFLIYFQGTGAADDSGLPNDRFFAVRPEGSVSTLKIQRTERGDSAVYLCASSMGPGGTIYFGEGSWLTVV.

This chain links TRBV5-1 with TRBJ1-1, with TRBD1 matching over 7 bases. Germline assignment: CDR1 SGHRS and CDR2 YFSETQ. The V and J ends lost 6 bases and 5 bases, in that order; junction bases with no gene match: 10. This CDR3 has 14 amino acids. DNA of the CDR3: TGCGCCAGCAAGGATCAGGGACAGTTTACTGAAGCTTTCTTT. This codes for CASKDQGQFTEAFF.

This sequence joins TRBV3-1 (or the pseudogene TRBV3-2) and TRBJ2-5; no clear D. Trimming cost V 8 bases and J 5 bases, with 15 bases left between them. Germline V gives CDR1 LGHDT, CDR2 YNNKEL (reference sequence). The CDR3 is 13 residues long. The CDR3 loop reads CASAEGSRETQYF. CDR3 nucleotide sequence: TGTGCCAGCGCCGAAGGCAGCCGTGAGACCCAGTACTTC.

The rearrangement joins TRBV11-2 to TRBJ1-4, with 9 bases that match TRBD1. V gave up 4 bases and J gave up 8 bases; unmatched junction bases: 5. CDR3 length equals 14 residues. CDR1 SGHAT and CDR2 FQNNGV come from the germline V gene. The CDR3 DNA is TGTGCCAGCAGCTCGGGACAGGGAAGAGAAAAACTGTTTTTT. It is translated as CASSSGQGREKLFF.

V gene TRBV13 combines with J gene TRBJ2-7, with D unclear. The germline V gene has CDR1 PRHDT and CDR2 FYEKMQ (reference sequence). This CDR3 is 13 amino acids long. Trimming shortened V by 0 bases and J by 1 base, and 4 bases separated the two germline ends. The CDR3 is CASSLGRSYEQYF. The CDR3 DNA follows: TGTGCCAGCAGCTTAGGCCGGTCCTACGAGCAGTACTTC.

This chain uses TRBV29-1 with TRBJ2-1, with 9 bases lining up with TRBD1. There are 13 residues in the CDR3. CDR1 and CDR2 (germline): SQVTM, ANQGSEA. V shed 8 bases and J 5 bases; nucleotides not matched to a gene: 7. CDR3 nucleotides: TGCAGCACCGCGGGACAGGGACACAATGAGCAGTTCTTC. As protein: CSTAGQGHNEQFF.

V gene TRBV5-6 combines with J gene TRBJ1-2; no definite D call. This CDR3 has 15 residues. Trimming stripped 4 bases from V and 3 bases from J, with 16 bases between. Germline V gene sequence: CDR1 SGHDT, CDR2 YYEEEE. CDR3 nucleotides: TGTGCCAGCAGCCGTAGCATGCCATTGGACTATGGCTACACCTTC. This sequence encodes CASSRSMPLDYGYTF.